The 8 T cell receptor beta chains below all came from one sample that was sequenced in a study of cytomegalovirus exposure and HLA in healthy donors. 60 Vbeta and 13 Jbeta primers were used in PCR. This table comes from immunoSEQ multiplex PCR, and its TCRdb copy is limited to in-frame clones, with some not included. The table shows around 100,000 clones, with around 80% occurring only once. Sequenced input: PBMCs. The receptors derive from a woman younger than 30 in good health and CMV-seropositive.

The genes are TRBV19 and TRBJ2-7, with D unclear. Germline CDR1 reads LNHDA; CDR2 reads SQIVND (reference sequence). The CDR3 loop spans 13 amino acids. V lost 6 bases, J lost 4 bases, and 13 bases lay in between. Written as DNA, the CDR3 is TGTGCCAGTAGCGAAGCCGGCGGATACGAGCAGTACTTC. Its translation: CASSEAGGYEQYF.

The J gene is TRBJ1-1, the V gene TRBV7-3; unclear D gene. The germline gives CDR1 SGHTA, CDR2 FQGTGA. This CDR3 has 14 amino acids. Trimming cost V 0 bases and J 1 base, with 6 bases left between them. The CDR3: CASSLTHPNTEAFF. CDR3 DNA sequence: TGTGCCAGCAGCTTAACACACCCGAACACTGAAGCTTTCTTT.

The V and J genes are TRBV6-5 and TRBJ1-1, with D possibly TRBD1 on 6 matching bases. Trimming left V 2 bases short and J 5 bases short, with 9 bases between. This CDR3 region has 13 residues. Germline loops: CDR1 MNHEY, CDR2 SVGAGI. CDR3 nucleotides: TGTGCCAGCAGTTACAGCAGGGGAACTGAAGCTTTCTTT. Translating gives CASSYSRGTEAFF.

The chain employs TRBV6-6 and TRBJ2-7, with D possibly matching TRBD2 (6 bases). Germline V gene sequence: CDR1 MNHNY, CDR2 SVGAGI (reference sequence). The CDR3 sequence is 15 residues long. V was shortened by 2 bases and J by 2 bases, with 13 bases between the two germline ends. CDR3 nucleotide sequence: TGTGCCAGCAGTTACCGGCTAGCGTCCCCCTACGAGCAGTACTTC. Encoded protein: CASSYRLASPYEQYF.

The sample holds a few counts of this clone. The chain links TRBV28 to TRBJ1-5, with D perhaps TRBD1 (6 bases). Germline V gene data show CDR1 as MDHEN and CDR2 as SYDVKM. This CDR3 is built from 14 residues. V was trimmed by 5 bases and J by 2 bases, leaving 10 bases between them. This CDR3 reads CASSQDSGNQPQHF. CDR3 DNA sequence: TGTGCCAGCAGTCAGGACAGTGGCAATCAGCCCCAGCATTTT.

Only one count was recorded for this clone. The chain recombines TRBV4-1 with TRBJ2-7, with a possible D match to TRBD1 (6 bases). V was pared by 4 bases and J by 4 bases, with 17 bases between. The V gene's germline CDR1 is MGHRA and CDR2 YSYEKL. The CDR3 sequence is 15 residues long. CDR3 nucleotides: TGCGCCAGCAGCCCAAACAAGGGGGAGATTTACGAGCAGTACTTC. It encodes CASSPNKGEIYEQYF.

This chain links TRBV6-5 with TRBJ2-2, with D possibly being TRBD2 (6 bases). The CDR3 extends over 16 amino acids. Germline V gene sequence: CDR1 MNHEY, CDR2 SVGAGI. Trimming pared 1 base from V and 4 bases from J, leaving 13 bases between. This CDR3 is CASSYFGGLGTGELFF. CDR3 sequence (DNA): TGTGCCAGCAGTTACTTCGGGGGACTCGGCACCGGGGAGCTGTTTTTT.

There are a few counts of this clone. The chain carries TRBV28 and TRBJ2-1; maybe TRBD1 (6 bases). The V gene lost 8 bases and the J gene lost 8 bases, with 16 bases spanning the gap. Germline values: CDR1 MDHEN, CDR2 SYDVKM. CDR3 length: 13 amino acids. The CDR3 region is CASGGAGEYEQFF. In nucleotides, the CDR3 is TGTGCCAGCGGGGGAGCAGGGGAATATGAGCAGTTCTTC.